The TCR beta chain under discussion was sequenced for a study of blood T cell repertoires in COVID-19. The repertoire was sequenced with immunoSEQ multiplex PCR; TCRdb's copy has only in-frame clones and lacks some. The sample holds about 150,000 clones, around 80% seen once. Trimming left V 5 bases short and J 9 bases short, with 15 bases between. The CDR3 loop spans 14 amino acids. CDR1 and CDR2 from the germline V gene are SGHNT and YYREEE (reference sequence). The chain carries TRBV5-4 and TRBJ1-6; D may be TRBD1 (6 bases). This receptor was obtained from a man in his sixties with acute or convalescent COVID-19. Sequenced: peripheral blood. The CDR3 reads CASRKQGEASPLHF. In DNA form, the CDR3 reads TGTGCCAGCAGAAAACAGGGAGAGGCTTCACCCCTCCACTTT.